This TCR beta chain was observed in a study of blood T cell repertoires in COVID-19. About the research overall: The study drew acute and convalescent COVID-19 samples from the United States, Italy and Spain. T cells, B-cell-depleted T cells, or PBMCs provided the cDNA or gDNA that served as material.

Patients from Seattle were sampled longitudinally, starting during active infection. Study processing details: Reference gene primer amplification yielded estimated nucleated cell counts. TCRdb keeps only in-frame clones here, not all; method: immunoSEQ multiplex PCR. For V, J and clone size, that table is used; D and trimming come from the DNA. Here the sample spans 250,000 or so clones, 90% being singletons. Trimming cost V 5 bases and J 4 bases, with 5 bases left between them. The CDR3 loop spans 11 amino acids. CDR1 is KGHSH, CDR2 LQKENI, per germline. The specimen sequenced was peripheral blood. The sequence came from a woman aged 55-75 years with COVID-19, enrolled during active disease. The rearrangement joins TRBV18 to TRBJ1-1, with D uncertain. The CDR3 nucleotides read TGTGCCAGCTCAGAGGTCACTGAAGCTTTCTTT. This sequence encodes CASSEVTEAFF.